The rows below give T cell receptor beta chains drawn from one sample of a study of memory CD4+ T cells and cytomegalovirus serostatus. TCRdb's copy holds only in-frame clones and misses some; the assay was immunoSEQ multiplex PCR. Here the sample spans under 55,000 clones, roughly four fifths being singletons. The specimen was memory CD4+ T cells from blood. The source is an adult in good health and CMV-seronegative. Each CDR3 is given with its conserved first and last residue. The D gene is left open where the match is weak. A clone size is listed for some rows: how often the clone was seen (once, few, many), or a class if it is expanded.

D	size	V	J	CDR3	DNA
NA	NA	TRBV5-1	TRBJ2-5	CASSSPPLGGQETQYF	TGCGCCAGCAGCTCTCCCCCCCTGGGGGGTCAAGAGACCCAGTACTTC
NA	NA	TRBV19	TRBJ2-7	CASSSVVAPPYEQYF	TGTGCCAGTAGTAGCGTGGTTGCACCTCCCTACGAGCAGTACTTC
NA	NA	TRBV28	TRBJ2-2	CASSPPGVNAGELFF	TGTGCCAGCAGCCCCCCGGGGGTTAACGCCGGGGAGCTGTTTTTT
TRBD1	NA	TRBV27	TRBJ2-7	CASSLSGQAYEQYF	TGTGCCAGCAGTTTATCCGGACAGGCCTACGAGCAGTACTTC
NA	NA	TRBV29-1	TRBJ1-2	CSVDRGGLHGGYTF	TGCAGCGTTGATAGGGGGGGACTCCACGGTGGCTACACCTTC
NA	once	TRBV5-1	TRBJ2-1	CASSLGAIYNEQFF	TGCGCCAGCAGCTTGGGGGCAATCTACAATGAGCAGTTCTTC
NA	NA	TRBV27	TRBJ1-1	CASSPRQNTEAFF	TGTGCCAGCAGTCCCCGACAGAACACTGAAGCTTTCTTT
TRBD2	NA	TRBV27	TRBJ2-1	CASSSFEREAQFF	TGTGCCAGCAGTTCATTCGAGCGGGAGGCTCAGTTCTTC
NA	NA	TRBV6-1	TRBJ2-4	CASRDRAKNIQYF	TGTGCCAGCAGAGACAGGGCCAAAAACATTCAGTACTTC
NA	NA	TRBV19	TRBJ1-5	CASTYRRSNQPQHF	TGTGCCAGTACATATCGTCGGAGCAATCAGCCCCAGCATTTT
TRBD1	NA	TRBV2	TRBJ1-1	CASRTRTGVNTEAFF	TGTGCCAGCAGGACTCGGACAGGCGTGAACACTGAAGCTTTCTTT
NA	NA	TRBV30	TRBJ2-7	CAWSVRDMTYEQYF	TGTGCCTGGAGTGTCAGGGACATGACTTACGAGCAGTACTTC
NA	NA	TRBV7-2	TRBJ1-3	CASSRGLGGNTIYF	TGTGCCAGCAGCCGGGGGCTGGGTGGAAACACCATATATTTT
NA	NA	TRBV5-1	TRBJ2-5	CASRWEGAGGSLRTQYF	TGCGCCAGCAGATGGGAGGGTGCAGGGGGCTCCCTCCGAACCCAGTACTTC
NA	NA	TRBV7-9	TRBJ2-7	CASSQDIGVRYEQYF	TGTGCCAGCAGCCAAGACATCGGGGTAAGGTACGAGCAGTACTTC